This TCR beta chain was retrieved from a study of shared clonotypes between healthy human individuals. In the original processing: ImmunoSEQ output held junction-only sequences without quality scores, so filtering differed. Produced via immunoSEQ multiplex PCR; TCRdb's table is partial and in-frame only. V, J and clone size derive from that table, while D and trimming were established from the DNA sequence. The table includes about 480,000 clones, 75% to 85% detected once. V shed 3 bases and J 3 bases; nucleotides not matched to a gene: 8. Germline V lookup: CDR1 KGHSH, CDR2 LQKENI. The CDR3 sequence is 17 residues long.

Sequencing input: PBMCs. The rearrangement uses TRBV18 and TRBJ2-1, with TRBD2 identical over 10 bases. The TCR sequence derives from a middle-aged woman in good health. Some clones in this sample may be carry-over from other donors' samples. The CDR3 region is CASSPGSGRAGYNEQFF. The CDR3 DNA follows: TGTGCCAGCTCACCGGGCAGCGGGAGGGCCGGCTACAATGAGCAGTTCTTC.